One and the same sample provided the 14 T cell receptor beta chains below, sequenced in a study of CD8+ T cells in alopecia areata. Isolated RNA was reverse transcribed into cDNA used as the sequencing template. Sequenced by immunoSEQ multiplex PCR; TCRdb stores in-frame clones only, minus some. The sample comprises over 150,000 clones, around 60% of which are singletons, and over 12% rests with the top ten. Source: CD4+ T cells sorted from blood, taken at week 0. The source is a human donor with alopecia areata.

This chain links TRBV4-1 with TRBJ1-2, with D tentatively TRBD1 (5 bases). Between the trimmed V and J ends, which lost 0 bases and 7 bases, there was a span of 12 bases. Germline V gene data show CDR1 as MGHRA and CDR2 as YSYEKL. This CDR3 region has 14 residues. The CDR3 spells CASSQDPQGTGYTF. The CDR3 DNA follows: TGCGCCAGCAGCCAAGATCCCCAGGGCACTGGCTACACCTTC.

The chain joins TRBV9 to TRBJ1-2, with TRBD1 matching 7 bases. Germline lookup yields CDR1 SGDLS and CDR2 YYNGEE. This CDR3 contains 15 residues. V shed 2 bases, J shed 4 bases, and the junction held 8 bases outside the gene matches. CDR3 sequence reads: CASSVFTGDSYGYTF. In nucleotides, the CDR3 is TGTGCCAGCAGCGTCTTTACAGGGGATTCCTATGGCTACACCTTC.

This chain joins TRBV29-1 and TRBJ2-2, with 10 bases matching TRBD1. The CDR3 has 18 residues. Germline trimming cut 5 bases from V and 5 bases from J; bases unmatched to any gene: 17. CDR1 and CDR2 from the germline V gene are SQVTM and ANQGSEA. DNA for the CDR3: TGCAGCGTTTTTTACCGTACCCGGGACAGGGGAGGGACCGGGGAGCTGTTTTTT. This codes for CSVFYRTRDRGGTGELFF.

The genes are TRBV29-1 and TRBJ1-1; D gene unclear. In germline, CDR1 is SQVTM, CDR2 ANQGSEA. The CDR3 is made up of 11 amino acids. Trimming removed 3 bases at V and 4 bases at J, with 6 bases between. CDR3 region: CSVDAGTEAFF. CDR3 nucleotides: TGCAGCGTTGACGCGGGCACTGAAGCTTTCTTT. Supplemented by reference TRBV29-1 and TRBJ1-1, the full variable domain reads SAVISQKPSRDICQRGTSLTIQCQVDSQVTMMFWYRQQPGQSLTLIATANQGSEATYESGFVIDKFPISRPNLTFSTLTVSNMSPEDSSIYLCSVDAGTEAFFGQGTRLTVV.

V gene TRBV29-1 combines with J gene TRBJ1-2; 12 bases are shared with TRBD1. Trimming at V came to 3 bases and at J to 4 bases, leaving 6 bases not matched to a gene. This CDR3 contains 15 residues. Germline V gene sequence: CDR1 SQVTM, CDR2 ANQGSEA. CDR3 region: CSVDRAGQGAYGYTF. The CDR3 DNA sequence: TGCAGCGTTGATCGGGCGGGACAGGGGGCCTATGGCTACACCTTC.

This clone was seen only a few times. J is TRBJ2-6 and V is TRBV30, with a possible D match to TRBD1 (6 bases). Trimming removed 2 bases from V and 5 bases from J, with 13 bases in between. This CDR3 is 15 amino acids long. Germline V gene lookup returns CDR1 GTSNPN and CDR2 SVGIG (reference sequence). CDR3 sequence reads: CAWSLAGARANVLTF. CDR3 DNA: TGTGCCTGGAGTTTGGCAGGGGCCAGGGCCAACGTCCTGACTTTC.

The gene calls are TRBV7-9 and TRBJ1-5; no clear D gene. Trimming removed 1 base from V and 7 bases from J, with 5 bases in between. The CDR3 totals 12 residues. Germline V gene data show CDR1 as SEHNR and CDR2 as FQNEAQ (reference sequence). The CDR3 here is CASSLVEQPQHF. The CDR3 nucleotides read TGTGCCAGCAGCTTAGTAGAGCAGCCCCAGCATTTT.

The chain links TRBV29-1 to TRBJ2-6; no clear D. V was pared by 4 bases and J by 2 bases, with 0 bases between. In germline, CDR1 is SQVTM, CDR2 ANQGSEA. This CDR3 is built from 11 residues. CDR3 sequence: CSVAGANVLTF. CDR3 DNA sequence: TGCAGCGTTGCTGGGGCCAACGTCCTGACTTTC.

This clone has only a few counts. The rearrangement links TRBV29-1 to TRBJ2-6, with D possibly called TRBD1 or TRBD2 (5 bases each). V was pared by 6 bases and J by 2 bases, with 14 bases between. The CDR3 totals 15 residues. CDR1 and CDR2 (germline): SQVTM, ANQGSEA. Here the CDR3 DNA reads TGCAGCGTGCACGATCAGGGAGCTGGGGCCAACGTCCTGACTTTC. It encodes CSVHDQGAGANVLTF.

This clone was counted between two and nine times. Here the CDR3 DNA reads TGTGCCAGTAGTATGGGTCCCGGGAACACTGAAGCTTTCTTT. This gives the protein CASSMGPGNTEAFF. The chain has TRBV19 and TRBJ1-1; D not resolved. The CDR3 totals 14 residues. CDR1 and CDR2 from the germline V gene are LNHDA and SQIVND (reference sequence). V dropped 3 bases and J dropped 1 base, with 9 bases sitting between them. Drawing the rest from reference TRBV19 and TRBJ1-1, the complete variable domain is DGGITQSPKYLFRKEGQNVTLSCEQNLNHDAMYWYRQDPGQGLRLIYYSQIVNDFQKGDIAEGYSVSREKKESFPLTVTSAQKNPTAFYLCASSMGPGNTEAFFGQGTRLTVV.

This clone was observed once. The chain carries TRBV15 and TRBJ1-2; TRBD1 might be the D (5 bases). This CDR3 has 16 residues. The germline V gene has CDR1 LNHNV and CDR2 YYDKDF (reference sequence). V lost 0 bases and J 1 base, leaving 12 bases between the germline ends. CDR3 loop: CATSRDSTTDNYGYTF. The CDR3 nucleotides are TGTGCCACCAGCAGAGATTCGACGACAGATAACTATGGCTACACCTTC.

V and J are TRBV27 and TRBJ1-2; 10 nucleotides match TRBD1. Germline values: CDR1 MNHEY, CDR2 SMNVEV (reference sequence). The V segment lost 7 bases and the J segment 4 bases; nucleotides outside the gene matches: 9. CDR3 length: 15 residues. CDR3 coding DNA: TGTGCCAGCATGCTGGTCGGGGACAGGGGCTATGGCTACACCTTC. Translating gives CASMLVGDRGYGYTF.

This clone was counted between two and nine times. The chain recombines TRBV7-8 with TRBJ1-2, with D maybe TRBD1 (5 bases). The CDR3 loop spans 15 amino acids. Trimming removed 5 bases from V and 4 bases from J, with 17 bases in between. Germline-derived CDR1 and CDR2 are SGHVS and FQNEAQ. DNA for the CDR3: TGTGCCAGCAGCCCCGGTGGGCAGGGAAGCTATGGCTACACCTTC. Residues: CASSPGGQGSYGYTF.

The chain is built from TRBV18 and TRBJ1-2; the D gene is possibly TRBD1 (5 bases). V was shortened by 5 bases and J by 6 bases, with 16 bases between the two germline ends. Germline V lookup: CDR1 KGHSH, CDR2 LQKENI. The CDR3 runs to 14 residues. CDR3 sequence: CASSETQGENGYTF. CDR3 nucleotides: TGTGCCAGCTCAGAAACCCAAGGGGAAAATGGCTACACCTTC. The full variable domain, with the rest looked up from reference TRBV18 and TRBJ1-2, is NAGVMQNPRHLVRRRGQEARLRCSPMKGHSHVYWYRQLPEEGLKFMVYLQKENIIDESGMPKERFSAEFPKEGPSILRIQQVVRGDSAAYFCASSETQGENGYTFGSGTRLTVV.